What follows are 20 T cell receptor beta chains derived from one specimen sequenced in a study of shared clonotypes between healthy human individuals. TCRdb's table, derived via immunoSEQ multiplex PCR, lists solely in-frame clones and lacks some. The repertoire consists of 2 million or so clones, with 85% to 95% occurring once and the leading ten covering more than 0.1%. Sequencing was done on a sample of naive CD4+ T cells sorted from blood. Regarding subset: CD45RA+ positively selected. The receptors come from a man aged 18 to 30 in good health.

This clone appeared a few times. The chain has TRBV5-8 and TRBJ1-1; 8 bases fit TRBD1. V was pared by 4 bases and J by 2 bases, with 7 bases of the junction left unmatched. The CDR3 length is 15 residues. The germline V gene encodes CDR1 SGHTS and CDR2 YDEGEE. DNA of the CDR3: TGTGCCAGCAGCCGCTGGACAGGGCAAAACACTGAAGCTTTCTTT. Translated, it gives CASSRWTGQNTEAFF.

The chain has TRBV5-1 and TRBJ2-1; D is uncertain. This CDR3 is built from 15 residues. Germline loops: CDR1 SGHRS, CDR2 YFSETQ. Trimming took 0 bases from V and 5 from J, leaving 12 bases between them. CDR3: CASSLEGSINNEQFF. In nucleotides, the CDR3 is TGCGCCAGCAGCTTGGAGGGTAGCATCAACAATGAGCAGTTCTTC.

J is TRBJ1-2 and V is TRBV6-1; D unclear. This CDR3 is built from 15 residues. Trimming stripped 4 bases from V and 2 bases from J, with 14 bases between. From germline, CDR1 is MNHNS and CDR2 SASEGT. The DNA for the CDR3 is TGTGCCAGCAGTGGGAGGACCTCGGACAACTATGGCTACACCTTC. Amino acids: CASSGRTSDNYGYTF.

The V and J genes are TRBV5-1 and TRBJ1-4; no clear D gene. The CDR3 has 14 amino acids. Germline V gives CDR1 SGHRS, CDR2 YFSETQ. With 4 bases removed from V and 4 bases from J, the gap between germline ends came to 11 bases. CDR3 sequence (DNA): TGCGCCAGCAGCCCGCAGTACGGTAATGAAAAACTGTTTTTT. Its translation: CASSPQYGNEKLFF. The full variable domain, with the rest looked up from reference TRBV5-1 and TRBJ1-4, is KAGVTQTPRYLIKTRGQQVTLSCSPISGHRSVSWYQQTPGQGLQFLFEYFSETQRNKGNFPGRFSGRQFSNSRSEMNVSTLELGDSALYLCASSPQYGNEKLFFGSGTQLSVL.

The rearrangement links TRBV5-6 to TRBJ2-5; D is unresolved. V was trimmed by 4 bases and J by 1 base, leaving 8 bases between them. In germline, CDR1 is SGHDT, CDR2 YYEEEE. The CDR3 runs 13 residues. This CDR3 reads CASSLLVQETQYF. The CDR3 DNA reads TGTGCCAGCAGCCTACTCGTCCAAGAGACCCAGTACTTC.

V is TRBV11-2 and J is TRBJ1-1; 10 bases are a match to TRBD1. CDR3 length: 13 amino acids. The junction had 4 bases not matched to a gene; V was cut back by 5 bases and J by 7 bases. Germline V gives CDR1 SGHAT, CDR2 FQNNGV. The CDR3 coding sequence is TGTGCCAGCAGCCTAGGACAGGGGGTTGAAGCTTTCTTT. Amino acid sequence: CASSLGQGVEAFF.

The chain joins TRBV18 to TRBJ2-7, with 8 bases identical to TRBD1. CDR3 size: 14 residues. Germline assignment: CDR1 KGHSH and CDR2 LQKENI. Unmatched junction bases numbered 13, after V lost 6 bases and J lost 9 bases. CDR3 nucleotides: TGTGCCAGCTCGGGACAGGATGAGCCCGTTACGCAGTACTTC. This translates into CASSGQDEPVTQYF.

This clone has just one count. This chain joins TRBV23-1 and TRBJ1-4; 7 bases agree with TRBD1. TRBV23-1 is known as an ORF, though its function is uncertain. This CDR3 region has 14 residues. J gave up 4 bases and V 5 bases, and 4 bases lay outside the gene matches. Here the CDR3 reads CASSCGQDNEKLFF. The CDR3 DNA follows: TGCGCCAGCAGTTGTGGACAGGATAATGAAAAACTGTTTTTT.

The CDR3 DNA is TGCGCCAGCAGTGAGCCAGGGATGGCCTACGAGCAGTACTTC. Translating it yields CASSEPGMAYEQYF. This sequence joins TRBV10-2 and TRBJ2-7, with D maybe TRBD1 (5 bases). V was cut by 2 bases and J by 2 bases, with 10 bases left in between. The germline V gene encodes CDR1 WSHSY and CDR2 SAAADI. The CDR3 contains 14 residues.

The V and J genes are TRBV2 and TRBJ2-7; 14 nucleotides agree with TRBD2. V dropped 3 bases and J dropped 4; count of bases not matched to a gene: 17. This CDR3 contains 20 residues. Germline V CDR1 and CDR2: SNHLY, FYNNEI. As DNA, the CDR3 is TGTGCCAGCAGTGATCAAGCTGGGACTAGCGGGAGAATTGTCAGATACGAGCAGTACTTC. Translating it yields CASSDQAGTSGRIVRYEQYF.

The V gene is TRBV4-1, the J gene TRBJ2-7, with TRBD2 matching 7 bases. V lost 4 bases and J lost 2; bases outside the gene matches: 8. The germline gives CDR1 MGHRA, CDR2 YSYEKL. This CDR3 region has 15 residues. The chain's CDR3 is CASSPRLAETYEQYF. The CDR3 bases are TGCGCCAGCAGCCCCAGGCTAGCGGAGACCTACGAGCAGTACTTC.

This clone was detected only once. This sequence joins TRBV18 and TRBJ2-7, with 9 bases aligning to TRBD1. Trimming cost V 3 bases and J 1 base; bases outside gene matches: 7. In germline, CDR1 is KGHSH, CDR2 LQKENI. This CDR3 is built from 16 residues. The CDR3 region is CASSPSPGTGSYEQYF. The CDR3 DNA reads as TGTGCCAGCTCACCCTCGCCGGGGACAGGGTCCTACGAGCAGTACTTC.

V is TRBV30 and J is TRBJ2-2; 7 bases are a match to TRBD2. Germline values: CDR1 GTSNPN, CDR2 SVGIG (reference sequence). The CDR3 has 16 residues. With V trimmed by 2 bases and J by 7 bases, 13 bases remained unmatched. The CDR3 DNA reads TGTGCCTGGAGTCCGACCCGCCGCGGGGGAGTCGGGGAGCTGTTTTTT. It codes for CAWSPTRRGGVGELFF.

Turning to this clone: Given a much more abundant clone one base away, this may be a read error. The identical CDR3 is also encoded by other nucleotide sequences in the sample. The V and J genes are TRBV5-4 and TRBJ1-6; the D is unclear. CDR3 length: 12 amino acids. The germline V gene encodes CDR1 SGHNT and CDR2 YYREEE (reference sequence). V gave up 1 base and J gave up 8 bases, with 4 bases separating them. CDR3 sequence: CASSLLDSPLHF. CDR3 DNA sequence: TGTGCCAGCAGCTTGCTGGATTCACCCCTCCACTTT.

Remarks on this clone: Other nucleotide sequences in the sample specify the same CDR3. The V and J genes are TRBV5-1 and TRBJ2-7; 7 nucleotides line up with TRBD1. J lost 1 base, V lost 3 bases, and 7 bases had no gene match. The V gene's germline CDR1 is SGHRS and CDR2 YFSETQ. This CDR3 region has 15 residues. CDR3: CASSSGTVYSYEQYF. The CDR3 DNA reads as TGCGCCAGCAGCTCGGGGACAGTATATTCCTACGAGCAGTACTTC.

The CDR3 is CASSLGLSGSSYEQYF. Written as DNA, the CDR3 is TGTGCCAGCAGCTTAGGCCTTAGCGGGAGCTCCTACGAGCAGTACTTC. V and J are TRBV11-2 and TRBJ2-7; 9 bases are shared with TRBD2. Trimming removed 1 base from V and 0 bases from J; junction bases left unmatched: 4. The germline V gene has CDR1 SGHAT and CDR2 FQNNGV. The CDR3 loop spans 16 amino acids.

In regard to this clone: The sample has other DNA sequences that encode this CDR3 too. The chain carries TRBV7-2 and TRBJ1-2; TRBD1 might be the D (5 bases). CDR3 length equals 14 residues. With 1 base removed from V and 0 bases from J, the gap between germline ends came to 6 bases. Germline V gene lookup returns CDR1 SGHTA and CDR2 FQGNSA. The CDR3 protein is CASSLGGANYGYTF. The CDR3 DNA reads as TGTGCCAGCAGCTTAGGAGGGGCTAACTATGGCTACACCTTC.

The V call is TRBV7-9, the J call TRBJ2-1; D call uncertain. Germline-derived CDR1 and CDR2 are SEHNR and FQNEAQ (reference sequence). The CDR3 has 13 residues. V was trimmed by 5 bases and J by 6 bases, leaving 11 bases between them. The CDR3 bases are TGTGCCAGCAGCCATTGGATGGGCAATGAGCAGTTCTTC. It is translated as CASSHWMGNEQFF.

The genes are TRBV18 and TRBJ2-5, with D possibly being TRBD1 (5 bases). Germline lookup yields CDR1 KGHSH and CDR2 LQKENI. This CDR3 contains 13 residues. Deletions cut 4 bases from V and 4 bases from J, with 10 bases between. CDR3 in amino acids: CASSLRQRETQYF. CDR3 DNA sequence: TGTGCCAGCTCACTCCGACAGCGAGAGACCCAGTACTTC.

The rearrangement links TRBV19 to TRBJ2-7; D possibly matches TRBD1 or TRBD2 (5 bases each). The germline gives CDR1 LNHDA, CDR2 SQIVND (reference sequence). The CDR3 loop spans 17 amino acids. V was cut by 3 bases and J by 0 bases, with 18 bases left in between. Here the CDR3 reads CASSIGEGTLGSYEQYF. The CDR3 DNA is TGTGCCAGTAGTATTGGAGAGGGGACGCTTGGCTCCTACGAGCAGTACTTC.